This T cell receptor (beta chain) is from a study of T-cell reconstitution after alpha-beta-depleted transplantation in children. Points from the study as a whole: Once a year had passed after transplant, T-cell counts and diversity came mostly from newly produced T cells.

CDR3 length: 15 residues. Trimming removed 6 bases at V and 1 base at J, with 12 bases between. CDR1 and CDR2 from the germline V gene are MNHEY and SVGAGI. A library of TCRbeta sequences, prepared with unique molecular identifiers, was generated. Via MiXCR, TCRdb re-called the PCR reads, giving one row per CDR3 protein. Of some 87,000 distinct CDR3 sequences listed, 15% to 18% are singletons. This clonotype was counted ten times or more. What it binds is unknown. The chain is built from TRBV6-5 and TRBJ2-2; D may match TRBD1 or TRBD2 (5 bases each). The sample in question was PBMCs, mostly from graft donor cells, obtained 180 days after TCRalphabeta/CD19-depleted stem cell transplant. This TCR came from a male patient between 2 and 15 years old who had a stem cell transplant for acute lymphoblastic leukemia, so the T cells may come from the graft donor. The CDR3 DNA is TGTGCCAGCAGGGGGGAACAGATGAACACCGGGGAGCTGTTTTTT. Translated, it gives CASRGEQMNTGELFF.